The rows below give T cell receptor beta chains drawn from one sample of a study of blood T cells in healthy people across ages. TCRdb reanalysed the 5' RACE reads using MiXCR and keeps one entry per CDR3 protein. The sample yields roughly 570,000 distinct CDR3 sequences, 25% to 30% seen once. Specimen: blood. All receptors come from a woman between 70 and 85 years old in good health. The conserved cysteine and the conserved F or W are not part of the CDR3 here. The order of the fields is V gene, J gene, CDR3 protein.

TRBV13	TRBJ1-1	ASSLQSAGHTEAF
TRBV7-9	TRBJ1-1	ASSFLGGGTEAF
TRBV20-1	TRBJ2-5	SASGPVQQETQY
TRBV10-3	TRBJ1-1	AISESGTNTEAF
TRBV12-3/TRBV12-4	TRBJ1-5	ASASAGPSNQPQH
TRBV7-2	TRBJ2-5	ASSYMAAQETQY
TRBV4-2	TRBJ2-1	ASSQEKRSNEQF
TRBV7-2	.	ASSWDTGGEQF
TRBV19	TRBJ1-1	ASSIVGQANTEAF
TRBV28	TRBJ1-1	ASSLGHGWGNTEAF
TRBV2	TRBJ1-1	ASIDGINTEAF
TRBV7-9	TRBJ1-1	ASSSGQGRIYTEAF
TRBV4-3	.	ASSQTRDYEQY
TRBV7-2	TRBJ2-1	ASSSGGTSGLLNEQF
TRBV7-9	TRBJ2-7	ASSLLAGGPDYEQY
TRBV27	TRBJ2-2	ASSLIGGGINTGELF
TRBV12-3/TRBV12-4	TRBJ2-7	ASSFQPQGHEQY
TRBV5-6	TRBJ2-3	ARSLAGRRPDTQY
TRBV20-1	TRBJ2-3	SATTGTSGGARDTQY
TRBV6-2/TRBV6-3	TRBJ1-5	ATHEGLGYNQPQH
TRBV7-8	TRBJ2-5	ASSREQGWQETQY
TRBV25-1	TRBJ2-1	ASSADRVVNNEQF